Described below is a single TCR beta chain sequence and its context. Trimming took 5 bases from V and 2 from J, leaving 10 bases between them. The CDR3 has 13 residues. The data stem from a study of blood T cells in healthy people across ages. A J-beta primer mix and a sample-barcoded 5' primer were used in a second PCR of roughly 7 to 12 cycles. Each sample yielded at least 3 million CDR3-containing paired-end reads. TCRdb redid the calling of the 5' RACE reads with MiXCR, one entry per CDR3 protein. Altogether around 1,600,000 distinct CDR3 sequences are present, 35% to 45% being singletons, with the ten largest covering approximately 4.1%.

This sequence originates from a woman in her late teens or twenties in good health. Input material: blood. V usage is TRBV12-3 or TRBV12-4 and J usage is TRBJ2-7; D is uncertain. DNA of the CDR3: TGTGCCAGCAGTCCCCTCACTACCTACGAGCAGTACTTC. It is translated as CASSPLTTYEQYF.